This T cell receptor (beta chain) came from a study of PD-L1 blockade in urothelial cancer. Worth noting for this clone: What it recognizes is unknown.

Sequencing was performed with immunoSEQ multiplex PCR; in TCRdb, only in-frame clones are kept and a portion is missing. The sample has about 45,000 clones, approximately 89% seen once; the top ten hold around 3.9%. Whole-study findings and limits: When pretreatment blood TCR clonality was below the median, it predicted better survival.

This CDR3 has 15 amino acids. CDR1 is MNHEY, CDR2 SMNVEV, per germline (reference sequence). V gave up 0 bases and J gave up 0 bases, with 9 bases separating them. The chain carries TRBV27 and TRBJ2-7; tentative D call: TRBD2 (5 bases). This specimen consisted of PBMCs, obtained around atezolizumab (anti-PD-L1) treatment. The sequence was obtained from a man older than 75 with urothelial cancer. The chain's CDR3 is CASSLSRGSSYEQYF. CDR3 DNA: TGTGCCAGCAGTTTATCACGTGGGAGCTCCTACGAGCAGTACTTC.